The table lists the clone carrying this T cell receptor beta chain with a count of one. This sample was taken from a study of blood T cell repertoires in COVID-19. Study summary: T cells, B-cell-depleted T cells, or PBMCs provided the cDNA or gDNA that served as material.

Only in-frame clones appear in the TCRdb table, and some are missing; sequencing was by immunoSEQ multiplex PCR. Here the sample spans 280,000 or so clones, approximately 90% being singletons. V shed 0 bases, J shed 8 bases, and the junction held 17 bases outside the gene matches. CDR3 size: 18 residues. Per germline, CDR1 SGHDN and CDR2 FVKESK. Specimen: PBMCs or T cells enriched from blood (not recorded which). This clonotype was obtained from a woman between 40 and 50 years old who had recovered from COVID-19. V and J are TRBV14 and TRBJ1-2; 8 bases align to TRBD1. CDR3 loop: CASSQDTGTGDLIGGYTF. DNA of the CDR3: TGTGCCAGCAGCCAAGATACGGGGACAGGTGACCTGATCGGAGGCTACACCTTC.